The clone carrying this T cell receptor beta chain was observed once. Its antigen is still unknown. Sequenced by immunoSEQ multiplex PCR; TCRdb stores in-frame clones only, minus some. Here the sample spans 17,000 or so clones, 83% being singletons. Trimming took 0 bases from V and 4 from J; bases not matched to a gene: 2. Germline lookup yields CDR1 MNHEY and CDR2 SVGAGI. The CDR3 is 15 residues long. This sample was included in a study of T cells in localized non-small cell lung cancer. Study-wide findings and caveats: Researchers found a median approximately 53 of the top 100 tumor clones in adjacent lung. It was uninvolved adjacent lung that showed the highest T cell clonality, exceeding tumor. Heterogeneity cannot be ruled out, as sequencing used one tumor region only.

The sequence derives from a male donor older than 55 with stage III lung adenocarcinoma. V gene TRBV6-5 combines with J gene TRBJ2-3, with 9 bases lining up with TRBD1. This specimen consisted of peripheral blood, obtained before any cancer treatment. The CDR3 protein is CASSYSRTGADTQYF. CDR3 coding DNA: TGTGCCAGCAGTTACTCGCGGACAGGGGCAGATACGCAGTATTTT.